The 7 T cell receptor beta chains given below trace back to one sample, sequenced in a study of blood T cell repertoires in COVID-19. Using immunoSEQ multiplex PCR, the repertoire was profiled, and TCRdb retains in-frame clones only, with some absent. This table holds 150,000 to 200,000 clones, 80% to 90% found once. Input material: peripheral blood. These receptors originate from a woman of 80 years or more with acute or convalescent COVID-19.

In this sample, this clone turned up once. CDR3: CATSVKRDRGLNEQFF. The CDR3 nucleotides read TGTGCCACCAGTGTCAAGAGGGACAGGGGGCTCAATGAGCAGTTCTTC. The chain links TRBV24-1 to TRBJ2-1; TRBD1 matches 12 bases. CDR1 is KGHDR and CDR2 is SFDVKD in the germline V gene. This CDR3 has 16 residues. The V and J ends lost 5 bases and 6 bases, in that order; junction bases with no gene match: 7.

The J gene is TRBJ2-1, the V gene TRBV19, with D perhaps TRBD2 (5 bases). There are 18 residues in the CDR3. The V end was cut by 2 bases, the J end by 0 bases, with 17 bases between. Germline lookup yields CDR1 LNHDA and CDR2 SQIVND (reference sequence). CDR3 residues: CASSISIMGTSSYNEQFF. DNA of the CDR3: TGTGCCAGTAGTATAAGTATAATGGGTACTAGCTCCTACAATGAGCAGTTCTTC. The full variable domain, its missing parts supplied by reference TRBV19 and TRBJ2-1, is DGGITQSPKYLFRKEGQNVTLSCEQNLNHDAMYWYRQDPGQGLRLIYYSQIVNDFQKGDIAEGYSVSREKKESFPLTVTSAQKNPTAFYLCASSISIMGTSSYNEQFFGPGTRLTVL.

The rearrangement joins TRBV25-1 to TRBJ2-1; possible D gene TRBD1, 6 bases. This CDR3 has 11 amino acids. V was clipped by 7 bases and J by 15 bases, with 16 bases between them. The germline gives CDR1 MGHDK, CDR2 SYGVNS. The CDR3 reads CASTEQGLRFF. In DNA form, the CDR3 reads TGTGCCAGCACCGAACAGGGTTTGAGGTTCTTC.

The V gene is TRBV7-3, the J gene TRBJ2-1, with D maybe TRBD2 (7 bases). Germline V CDR1 and CDR2: SGHTA, FQGTGA. Trimming pared 5 bases from V and 8 bases from J, leaving 19 bases between. The CDR3 consists of 15 residues. This CDR3 is CASSPSRGAADEQFF. CDR3 bases: TGTGCCAGCAGCCCCTCCCGGGGGGCCGCGGATGAGCAGTTCTTC.

V is TRBV2 and J is TRBJ1-1; TRBD1 aligns across 9 bases. The length of the CDR3 is 13 residues. CDR1 is SNHLY and CDR2 is FYNNEI in the germline V gene. Trimming took 7 bases from V and 2 from J; bases not matched to a gene: 2. The chain's CDR3 is CASKTGGNTEAFF. Written as DNA, the CDR3 is TGTGCCAGCAAGACAGGGGGAAACACTGAAGCTTTCTTT. Full variable domain (rest looked up from reference TRBV2 and TRBJ1-1): EPEVTQTPSHQVTQMGQEVILRCVPISNHLYFYWYRQILGQKVEFLVSFYNNEISEKSEIFDDQFSVERPDGSNFTLKIRSTKLEDSAMYFCASKTGGNTEAFFGQGTRLTVV.

With regard to this clone: At the DNA level, this CDR3 is encoded by other sequences in the same sample as well. The gene calls are TRBV3-1 (or the pseudogene TRBV3-2) and TRBJ1-2, with 10 bases fitting TRBD1. Germline V lookup: CDR1 LGHDT, CDR2 YNNKEL (reference sequence). The CDR3 runs to 13 residues. The V gene end was trimmed by 4 bases and the J gene end by 8 bases; junction bases not matched to a gene: 4. CDR3 coding DNA: TGTGCCAGCAGCCGCGGACAGGGGGGCGGCTACACCTTC. This encodes CASSRGQGGGYTF.

The chain employs TRBV18 and TRBJ2-1, with D perhaps matching TRBD2 (5 bases). Germline V lookup: CDR1 KGHSH, CDR2 LQKENI. The CDR3 is made up of 17 amino acids. Trimming took 3 bases from V and 2 from J, leaving 17 bases between them. CDR3 in amino acids: CASSPYDVTTTYNEQFF. As DNA, the CDR3 is TGTGCCAGCTCACCTTACGACGTGACTACCACCTACAATGAGCAGTTCTTC.